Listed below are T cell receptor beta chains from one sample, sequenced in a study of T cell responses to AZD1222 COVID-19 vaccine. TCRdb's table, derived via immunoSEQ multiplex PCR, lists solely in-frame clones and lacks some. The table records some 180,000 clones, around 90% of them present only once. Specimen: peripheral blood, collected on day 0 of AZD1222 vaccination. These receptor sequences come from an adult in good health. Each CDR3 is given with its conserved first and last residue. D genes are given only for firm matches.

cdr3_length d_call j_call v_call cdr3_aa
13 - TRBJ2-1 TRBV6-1 CASSEERGWPQFF
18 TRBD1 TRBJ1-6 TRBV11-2 CASSPRTGSGIYNSPLHF
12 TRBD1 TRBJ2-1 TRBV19 CASSIAAGGQFF
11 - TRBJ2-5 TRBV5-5 CASSFRETQYF
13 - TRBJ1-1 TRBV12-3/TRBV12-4 CASGGRLNTEAFF
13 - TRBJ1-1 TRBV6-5 CASTNLGGTEAFF
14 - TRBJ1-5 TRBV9 CASSSGAPNQPQHF
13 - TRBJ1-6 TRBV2 CASGPREASPLHF
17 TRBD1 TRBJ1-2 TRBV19 CASSQTGTGGGNYGYTF
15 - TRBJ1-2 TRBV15 CATSSRPPRDYGYTF
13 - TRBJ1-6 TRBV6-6 CASGTGWDSPLHF
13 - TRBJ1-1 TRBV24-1 CATSDLGTTEAFF
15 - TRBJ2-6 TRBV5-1 CASSLGASGANVLTF
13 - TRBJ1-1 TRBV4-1 CASSQKSNTEAFF
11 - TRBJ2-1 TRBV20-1 CSTQYYNEQFF
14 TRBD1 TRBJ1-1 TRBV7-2 CASSLQGGGTEAFF